This T cell receptor beta chain was observed in a study of breast tumors, draining lymph nodes, adjacent tissues. Study results and caveats: The data were judged consistent with most tumor T cells coming from lymph node and expanding in tumor. Tumor TCR diversity was below lymph nodes but above nontumor tissue. Tumor and nontumor repertoires were significantly more similar in luminal-like than in basal-like breast cancer.

Axillary draining lymph nodes of breast cancer patients supplied the node samples. The CDR3 is 16 residues long. Trimming took off 3 bases at V and 0 bases at J, with 14 bases between the two ends. Germline V gene sequence: CDR1 GTSNPN, CDR2 SVGIG (reference sequence). TCRdb independently ran MiXCR on the multiplex PCR reads; one entry per CDR3 protein. Of some 200,000 distinct CDR3 sequences in the sample, approximately 33% were seen once. This clonotype was seen many times. Antigen unknown. The rearrangement links TRBV30 to TRBJ2-2; a weak D match, TRBD1 (5 bases). The sequence came from a female donor with breast cancer. Some clones in this sample may be carry-over from other donors' samples. Sequencing input: axillary lymph node tissue. CDR3 sequence: CAWRGLRGSNTGELFF. In nucleotides, the CDR3 is TGTGCCTGGAGGGGCTTAAGGGGTTCGAACACCGGGGAGCTGTTTTTT.